Given below is one TCR beta chain in context. Its specificity is unknown. Sequencing used immunoSEQ multiplex PCR; TCRdb keeps in-frame clones, though not all of them. The sample lists approximately 81,000 clones; around 81% were seen once. These data originate in a study of radiotherapy plus CTLA-4 blockade in lung cancer. On the study more broadly: Objective responses arose in 15% to 20% of patients, and approximately 31% experienced disease control.

This CDR3 contains 15 residues. Between the trimmed V and J ends, which lost 4 bases and 3 bases, there was a span of 13 bases. CDR1 SGHNT and CDR2 YYREEE come from the germline V gene (reference sequence). Patients in the study, people with chemo-refractory metastatic non-small-cell lung cancer, received focal radiation plus ipilimumab CTLA-4 blockade. Study-wide results and limits: In blood, after radiotherapy plus ipilimumab, tumor-derived TCR clones expanded. The authors reported that early blood T cell clone dynamics, with interferon-beta, best predicted response.

The TCR sequence derives from a human donor with non-small cell lung cancer who had a partial response to radiotherapy plus ipilimumab. Some clones in this sample may be carry-over from other donors' samples. This sequence joins TRBV5-4 and TRBJ2-2; a weak D match, TRBD1 (7 bases). Sequenced material: peripheral blood, taken from a patient treated with radiotherapy plus ipilimumab. CDR3 sequence: CASSAFRGDTGELFF. CDR3 nucleotides: TGTGCCAGCAGCGCCTTCAGGGGGGACACCGGGGAGCTGTTTTTT.